This TCR beta chain was profiled in a study of T cells in Graves' hyperthyroidism and ophthalmopathy. Whole-study context: The blood sample was taken at first diagnosis, before treatment began.

Trimming shortened V by 4 bases and J by 11 bases, and 17 bases separated the two germline ends. CDR1 and CDR2 from the germline V gene are MDHEN and SYDVKM. The CDR3 loop spans 13 amino acids. This clonotype was observed many times. RNA transcripts yielded amplified TCR beta CDR3 regions. HTBI primers were employed in a first-round RT-PCR of the TCR CDR3. TCRdb recomputed calls from the multiplex PCR reads with MiXCR, one row per CDR3 protein. The sample holds a few hundred thousand distinct CDR3 sequences, around 14% seen once. The material sequenced was blood. This TCR derives from a woman aged 30 to 39 with Graves' hyperthyroidism. This rearrangement joins TRBV28 to TRBJ1-1; possible D gene TRBD1, 5 bases. The CDR3 reads CASSSRPGGDAFF. Here the CDR3 DNA reads TGTGCCAGCAGTTCCCGGCCAGGAGGGGATGCTTTCTTT.